Below, 8 T cell receptor beta chains from the same sample are listed, as sequenced in a study of CD8+CD57+ T cells in acquired aplastic anemia. It was genomic DNA that served as the template for profiling TCR beta VDJ and CDR3. TCRdb redid the calling of the reads with MiXCR, one entry per CDR3 protein. The table shows some 190,000 distinct CDR3 sequences, with less than 65% occurring only once. Material: sorted CD4+, CD8+, or CD8+CD57+ T cells (not recorded which) from PBMCs. These receptors were obtained from a human donor in good health, serving as a control.

This clonotype came up many times. The chain couples TRBV7-6 to TRBJ2-5; 8 bases fit TRBD2. With V trimmed by 2 bases and J by 5 bases, 13 bases remained unmatched. The CDR3 totals 17 residues. In germline, CDR1 is SGHVS, CDR2 FNYEAQ. The CDR3 DNA follows: TGTGCCAGCAGCTTAACCTACGCCCGCGCTAGCGGGGAGACCCAGTACTTC. This sequence encodes CASSLTYARASGETQYF.

This sequence joins TRBV19 and TRBJ1-4; D is ambiguous. Per germline, CDR1 LNHDA and CDR2 SQIVND (reference sequence). Trimming stripped 6 bases from V and 5 bases from J, with 13 bases between. CDR3 length: 14 amino acids. This chain's CDR3 is CASRPIERNEKLFF. DNA for the CDR3: TGTGCCAGTAGACCAATCGAGAGGAATGAAAAACTGTTTTTT.

V gene TRBV7-3 combines with J gene TRBJ2-7; TRBD1 is a possible D gene (5 bases). The V end lost 2 bases, the J end lost 6 bases, and 14 bases lay between the germline ends. The CDR3 totals 14 residues. CDR1 SGHTA and CDR2 FQGTGA come from the germline V gene. The CDR3 DNA sequence: TGTGCCAGCAGCTTAGTCCAGGGCCAGGGCGAGCAGTACTTC. It yields the protein CASSLVQGQGEQYF.

The sample holds one count of this clonotype. The genes are TRBV6-6 and TRBJ2-3; D uncertain. This CDR3 has 15 residues. Trimming removed 0 bases at V and 2 bases at J, with 9 bases between. Germline V gene lookup returns CDR1 MNHNY and CDR2 SVGAGI (reference sequence). In DNA form, the CDR3 reads TGTGCCAGCAGTTACTCTTGGGATATCACAGATACGCAGTATTTT. Protein: CASSYSWDITDTQYF.

CDR3: CASSVDGGRSNEQYF. The CDR3, as DNA: TGTGCCAGCAGCGTAGACGGAGGGCGGTCTAACGAGCAGTACTTC. This chain links TRBV9 with TRBJ2-7; D might be TRBD2 (6 bases). The CDR3 loop spans 15 amino acids. Between the trimmed V and J ends, which lost 0 bases and 5 bases, there was a span of 15 bases. Germline CDR1 is SGDLS and CDR2 is YYNGEE.

The rearrangement uses TRBV7-9 and TRBJ1-1, with 8 bases matching TRBD1. The CDR3 is 13 amino acids. The V gene end was trimmed by 1 base and the J gene end by 8 bases; junction bases not matched to a gene: 3. Germline CDR1 SEHNR, CDR2 FQNEAQ (reference sequence). The CDR3 spells CASSLGRGREAFF. The CDR3 DNA reads TGTGCCAGCAGCTTAGGCAGGGGGCGAGAAGCTTTCTTT.

This clonotype was picked up many times. The CDR3 bases are TGCAGTGCTAGAGAATGGGTGGGGGGATCAACTTTCTTT. Amino acids: CSAREWVGGSTFF. The chain uses TRBV20-1 and TRBJ1-1, with D perhaps TRBD1 (5 bases). From germline, CDR1 is DFQATT and CDR2 SNEGSKA (reference sequence). This CDR3 has 13 amino acids. Trimming removed 0 bases at V and 12 bases at J, with 17 bases between.

The chain uses TRBV28 and TRBJ2-1; 9 nucleotides agree with TRBD2. The CDR3 sequence is 16 residues long. V dropped 8 bases and J dropped 2; count of bases not matched to a gene: 10. Per germline, CDR1 MDHEN and CDR2 SYDVKM. This chain's CDR3 is CASEGAAGGPYNEQFF. In DNA form, the CDR3 reads TGTGCCAGCGAAGGGGCGGCGGGGGGGCCCTACAATGAGCAGTTCTTC.